The sequence of this T cell receptor (beta chain) was determined in a study of regulatory T cells in long-lasting Graves disease. Through Arm-PCR of CDR3 regions and iRepertoire HTBI primers, TCR beta libraries were built. One entry per CDR3 protein results from TCRdb running MiXCR on the multiplex PCR reads. The sample records 400,000 to 500,000 distinct CDR3 sequences, roughly 15% being singletons. The CDR3 has 19 amino acids. The germline V gene has CDR1 MDHEN and CDR2 SYDVKM. With 7 bases removed from V and 3 bases from J, the gap between germline ends came to 28 bases. Time point defined: newly diagnosed GD, antithyroid drugs for less than 3 months. PBMC-derived RNA was used for the TCR library. Patients all came to the study from an endocrinology department in Xi'an, China. At least ten counts were recorded for this clonotype. The sample was also reused in another study, on T cells in Graves' hyperthyroidism and ophthalmopathy. As that study records: With the HTBI primer set, the TCR CDR3 went through a first round of RT-PCR.

This clonotype was obtained from a woman between 50 and 59 years old with Graves disease. The genes are TRBV28 and TRBJ2-1, with D possibly TRBD2 on 6 matching bases. The sequencing here drew on peripheral blood mononuclear cells (PBMCs), taken at new diagnosis, from a patient treated with antithyroid drugs. The CDR3: CASNPWRGTVVGNYNEQFF. Written as DNA, the CDR3 is TGTGCCAGCAACCCCTGGCGGGGTACGGTTGTGGGAAACTACAATGAGCAGTTCTTC.